This entry is about one TCR beta chain. The antigen remains undetermined. The record originates from a study of cytomegalovirus exposure and HLA in healthy donors. Background on the study: A preliminary data release comprised 91 million or so unique TCRs obtained from HLA-typed donors. The study, taken as a whole, reports: For TCR beta chains, V- and J-gene trimming was later linked to a missense DCLRE1C variant. In a later analysis, HLA-associated beta chains showed higher expansion and lower generation probabilities than comparable chains. Presence/absence analyses assumed roughly uniform sequencing depth across donors.

The primer mix had 60 Vbeta and 13 Jbeta primers. Sequenced by immunoSEQ multiplex PCR; TCRdb stores in-frame clones only, minus some. The sample records 120,000 or so clones, about 80% being singletons. Germline loops: CDR1 MNHNS, CDR2 SASEGT. The V end was cut by 2 bases, the J end by 5 bases, with 12 bases between. The CDR3 has 14 residues. V gene TRBV6-1 combines with J gene TRBJ1-2; D is undetermined. The specimen sequenced was PBMCs. The TCR originated in a man in his forties in good health and CMV-seronegative. Here the CDR3 DNA reads TGTGCCAGCAGTGAATTTGCGGCCCCTTATGGCTACACCTTC. The encoded protein is CASSEFAAPYGYTF.